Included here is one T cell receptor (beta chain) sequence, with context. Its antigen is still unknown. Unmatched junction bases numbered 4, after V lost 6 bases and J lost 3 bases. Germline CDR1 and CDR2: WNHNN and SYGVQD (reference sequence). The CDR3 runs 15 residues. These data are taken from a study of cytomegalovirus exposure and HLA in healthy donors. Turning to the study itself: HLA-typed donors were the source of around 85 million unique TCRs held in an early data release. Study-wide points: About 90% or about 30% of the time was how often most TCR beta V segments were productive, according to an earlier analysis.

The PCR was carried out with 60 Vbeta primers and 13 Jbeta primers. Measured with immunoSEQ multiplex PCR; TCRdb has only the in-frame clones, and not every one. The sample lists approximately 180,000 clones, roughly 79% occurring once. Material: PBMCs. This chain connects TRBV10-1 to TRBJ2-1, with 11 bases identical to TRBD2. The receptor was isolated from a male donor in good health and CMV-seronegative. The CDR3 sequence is CASSLGTSGYNEQFF. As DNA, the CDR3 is TGCGCCAGCAGCCTCGGGACTAGCGGCTACAATGAGCAGTTCTTC.